This TCR beta chain was captured by sequencing in a study of shared clonotypes between healthy human individuals. Study observations and caveats: Estimated richness was generally greater in naive than memory subsets. Clonotype sharing among donors was expected to depend on sequencing depth.

This table comes from immunoSEQ multiplex PCR, and its TCRdb copy is limited to in-frame clones, with some not included. The sample lists hundreds of thousands of clones; about three quarters were seen once. This clone was detected a few times. Its specificity is not known. Different DNA sequences within this sample yield the same CDR3. This CDR3 is 13 amino acids long. Germline CDR1 reads MDHEN; CDR2 reads SYDVKM. Trimming left V 3 bases short and J 4 bases short, with 10 bases between. Partitioning of CD4+ cells yielded a CD45RA+ naive subset and a CD45RA-negative memory subset. This clonotype was sampled from a woman between 25 and 40 years old in good health. Sequencing used memory CD4+ T cells sorted from blood. Subset noted: CD45RA-negative fraction. The chain is built from TRBV28 and TRBJ2-7; D remains unclear. The CDR3 spells CASSLGTFYEQYF. The CDR3 DNA sequence: TGTGCCAGCAGTTTGGGCACTTTTTACGAGCAGTACTTC. The variable domain in full, completed from reference TRBV28 and TRBJ2-7, reads DVKVTQSSRYLVKRTGEKVFLECVQDMDHENMFWYRQDPGLGLRLIYFSYDVKMKEKGDIPEGYSVSREKKERFSLILESASTNQTSMYLCASSLGTFYEQYFGPGTRLTVT.